This record covers a single T cell receptor beta chain. Its antigen is undetermined. These data originate in a study of T cell responses to AZD1222 COVID-19 vaccine. Whole-study results and caveats: Reports say nearly half of spike-specific TCRs go after unmutated variant regions.

From germline, CDR1 is LGHDT and CDR2 YNNKEL (reference sequence). CDR3 size: 15 residues. The ends were cut back, 1 base at V and 4 bases at J, with 10 bases in the middle. Produced via immunoSEQ multiplex PCR; TCRdb's table is partial and in-frame only. Of about 120,000 clones listed, about 93% are singletons. V usage is TRBV3-1 (or the pseudogene TRBV3-2) and J usage is TRBJ1-4; D remains unclear. The specimen comprised peripheral blood, sampled 28 days after the second AZD1222 dose. The origin of this receptor is an adult who received the AZD1222 COVID-19 vaccine. The CDR3, as DNA: TGTGCCAGCAGCCAAGCGTCACAGCATAATGAAAAACTGTTTTTT. It yields the protein CASSQASQHNEKLFF.